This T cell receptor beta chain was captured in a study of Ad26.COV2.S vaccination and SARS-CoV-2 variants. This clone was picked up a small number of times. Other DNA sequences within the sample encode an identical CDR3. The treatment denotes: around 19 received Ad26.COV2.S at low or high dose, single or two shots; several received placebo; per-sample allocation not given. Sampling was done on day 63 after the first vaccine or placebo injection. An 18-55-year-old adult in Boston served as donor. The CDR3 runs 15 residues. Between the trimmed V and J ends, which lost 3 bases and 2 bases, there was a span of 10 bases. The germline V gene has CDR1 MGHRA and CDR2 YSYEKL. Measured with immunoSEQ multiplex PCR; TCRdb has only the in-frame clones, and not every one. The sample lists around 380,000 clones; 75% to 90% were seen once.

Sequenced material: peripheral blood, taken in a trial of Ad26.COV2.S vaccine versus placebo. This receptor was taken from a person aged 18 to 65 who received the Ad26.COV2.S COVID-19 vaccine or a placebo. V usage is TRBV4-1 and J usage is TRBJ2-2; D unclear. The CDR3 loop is CASSHNLGNTGELFF. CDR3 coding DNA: TGCGCCAGCAGCCACAATCTGGGAAACACCGGGGAGCTGTTTTTT.